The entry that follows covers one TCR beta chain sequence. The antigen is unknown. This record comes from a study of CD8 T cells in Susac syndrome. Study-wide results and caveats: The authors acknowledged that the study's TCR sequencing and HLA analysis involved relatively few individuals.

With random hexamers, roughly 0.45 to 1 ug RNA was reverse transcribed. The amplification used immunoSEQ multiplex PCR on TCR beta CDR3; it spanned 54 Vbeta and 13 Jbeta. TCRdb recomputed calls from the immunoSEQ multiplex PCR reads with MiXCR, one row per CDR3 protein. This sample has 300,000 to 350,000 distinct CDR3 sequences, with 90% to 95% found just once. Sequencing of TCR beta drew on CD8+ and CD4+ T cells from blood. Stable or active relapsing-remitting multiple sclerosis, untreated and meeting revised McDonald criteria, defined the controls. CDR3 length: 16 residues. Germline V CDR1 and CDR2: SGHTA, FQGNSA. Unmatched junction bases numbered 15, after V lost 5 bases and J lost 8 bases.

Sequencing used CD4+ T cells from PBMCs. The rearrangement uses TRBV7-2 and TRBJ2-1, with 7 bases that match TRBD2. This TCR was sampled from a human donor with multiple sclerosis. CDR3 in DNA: TGTGCCAGCAGCCCTCGGGAGAGCGGGATAAACTATGAGCAGTTCTTC. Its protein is CASSPRESGINYEQFF.